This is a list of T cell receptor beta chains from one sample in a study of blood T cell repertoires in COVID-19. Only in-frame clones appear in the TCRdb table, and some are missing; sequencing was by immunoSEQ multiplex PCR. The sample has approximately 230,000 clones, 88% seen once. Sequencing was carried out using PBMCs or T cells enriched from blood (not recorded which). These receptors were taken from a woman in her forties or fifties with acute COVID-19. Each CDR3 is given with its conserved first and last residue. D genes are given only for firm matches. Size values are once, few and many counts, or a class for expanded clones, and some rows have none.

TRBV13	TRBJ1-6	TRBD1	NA	CASSSRGFYNSPLHF	TGTGCCAGCAGCTCCAGGGGGTTCTATAATTCACCCCTCCACTTT
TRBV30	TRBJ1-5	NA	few	CAWSDVPVQSGPQHF	TGTGCCTGGAGTGACGTTCCAGTACAATCAGGGCCCCAGCATTTT
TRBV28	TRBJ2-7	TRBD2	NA	CASSAGTSGITSYEQYF	TGTGCCAGCAGCGCCGGGACTAGCGGGATTACCTCCTACGAGCAGTACTTC
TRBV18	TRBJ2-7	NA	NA	CASSPPLAGSYEQYF	TGTGCCAGCTCACCACCCCTGGCGGGGTCCTACGAGCAGTACTTC
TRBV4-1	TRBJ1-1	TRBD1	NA	CASSHSRTGGKNTEAFF	TGCGCCAGCAGCCATTCCCGGACAGGGGGGAAGAACACTGAAGCTTTCTTT
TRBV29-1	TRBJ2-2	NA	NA	CSVVQGITGELFF	TGCAGCGTTGTTCAGGGGATCACCGGGGAGCTGTTTTTT
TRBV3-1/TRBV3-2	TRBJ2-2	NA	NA	CASKLGGAGELFF	TGTGCCAGCAAATTAGGGGGGGCCGGGGAGCTGTTTTTT
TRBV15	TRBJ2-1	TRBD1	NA	CATSRKTGGDEQFF	TGTGCCACCAGCAGAAAAACAGGGGGCGATGAGCAGTTCTTC
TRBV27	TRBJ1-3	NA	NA	CASSLSYGHHSGNTIYF	TGTGCCAGCAGTTTATCATACGGACACCACTCTGGAAACACCATATATTTT
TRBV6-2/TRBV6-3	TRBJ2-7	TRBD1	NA	CASSQDRGVYEQYF	TGTGCCAGCAGCCAGGACAGGGGTGTGTACGAGCAGTACTTC
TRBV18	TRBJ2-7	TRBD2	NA	CASSPPNRAGGVLYEQYF	TGTGCCAGCTCACCACCTAATCGAGCGGGAGGGGTCCTCTACGAGCAGTACTTC
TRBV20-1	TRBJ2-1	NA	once	CSAFGVGEQFF	TGCAGTGCCTTCGGGGTGGGTGAGCAGTTCTTC
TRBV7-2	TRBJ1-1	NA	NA	CASSLGLTGTEAFF	TGTGCCAGCAGCTTAGGCTTGACGGGCACTGAAGCTTTCTTT
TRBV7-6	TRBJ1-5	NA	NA	CASSPTGDQPQHF	TGTGCCAGCAGCCCCACCGGGGATCAGCCCCAGCATTTT
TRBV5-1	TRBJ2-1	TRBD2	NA	CASSLAASGRGFNEQFF	TGCGCCAGCAGCTTGGCTGCTAGCGGGAGGGGGTTCAATGAGCAGTTCTTC
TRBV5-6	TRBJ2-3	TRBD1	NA	CASSARDRAYTDTQYF	TGTGCCAGCAGCGCCCGGGACAGAGCCTACACAGATACGCAGTATTTT
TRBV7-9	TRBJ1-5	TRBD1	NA	CASSPTRTGSNQPQHF	TGTGCCAGCAGCCCGACCCGGACAGGAAGCAATCAGCCCCAGCATTTT
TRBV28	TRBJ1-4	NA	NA	CASSPPPLTTNEKLFF	TGTGCCAGCAGCCCCCCGCCTCTAACAACTAATGAAAAACTGTTTTTT
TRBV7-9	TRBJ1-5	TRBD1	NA	CASSPGQVYQPQHF	TGTGCCAGCAGCCCCGGACAGGTTTATCAGCCCCAGCATTTT
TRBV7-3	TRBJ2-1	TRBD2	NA	CASSLSGRGEQFF	TGTGCCAGCAGCTTATCTGGGAGGGGTGAGCAGTTCTTC
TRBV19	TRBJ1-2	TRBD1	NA	CASRTGTSNYGYTF	TGTGCCAGTAGGACAGGGACCTCTAACTATGGCTACACCTTC
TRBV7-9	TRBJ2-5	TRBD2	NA	CASSFRLAGDQETQYF	TGTGCCAGCAGCTTTAGACTAGCGGGAGACCAAGAGACCCAGTACTTC
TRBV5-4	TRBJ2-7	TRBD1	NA	CASSQPGQGNYEQYF	TGTGCCAGCAGCCAGCCGGGACAGGGGAACTACGAGCAGTACTTC
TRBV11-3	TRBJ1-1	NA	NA	CASSSMGAGTEAFF	TGTGCCAGCAGCTCCATGGGGGCGGGCACTGAAGCTTTCTTT
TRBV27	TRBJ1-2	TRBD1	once	CASSMTGLYGYTF	TGTGCCAGCAGTATGACAGGGCTCTATGGCTACACCTTC
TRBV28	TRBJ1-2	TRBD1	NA	CASSFPYQGARGYTF	TGTGCCAGCAGTTTCCCTTACCAGGGGGCTCGGGGCTACACCTTC
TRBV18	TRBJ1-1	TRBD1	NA	CASSPPGTVNTEAFF	TGTGCCAGCTCACCACCCGGGACAGTGAACACTGAAGCTTTCTTT